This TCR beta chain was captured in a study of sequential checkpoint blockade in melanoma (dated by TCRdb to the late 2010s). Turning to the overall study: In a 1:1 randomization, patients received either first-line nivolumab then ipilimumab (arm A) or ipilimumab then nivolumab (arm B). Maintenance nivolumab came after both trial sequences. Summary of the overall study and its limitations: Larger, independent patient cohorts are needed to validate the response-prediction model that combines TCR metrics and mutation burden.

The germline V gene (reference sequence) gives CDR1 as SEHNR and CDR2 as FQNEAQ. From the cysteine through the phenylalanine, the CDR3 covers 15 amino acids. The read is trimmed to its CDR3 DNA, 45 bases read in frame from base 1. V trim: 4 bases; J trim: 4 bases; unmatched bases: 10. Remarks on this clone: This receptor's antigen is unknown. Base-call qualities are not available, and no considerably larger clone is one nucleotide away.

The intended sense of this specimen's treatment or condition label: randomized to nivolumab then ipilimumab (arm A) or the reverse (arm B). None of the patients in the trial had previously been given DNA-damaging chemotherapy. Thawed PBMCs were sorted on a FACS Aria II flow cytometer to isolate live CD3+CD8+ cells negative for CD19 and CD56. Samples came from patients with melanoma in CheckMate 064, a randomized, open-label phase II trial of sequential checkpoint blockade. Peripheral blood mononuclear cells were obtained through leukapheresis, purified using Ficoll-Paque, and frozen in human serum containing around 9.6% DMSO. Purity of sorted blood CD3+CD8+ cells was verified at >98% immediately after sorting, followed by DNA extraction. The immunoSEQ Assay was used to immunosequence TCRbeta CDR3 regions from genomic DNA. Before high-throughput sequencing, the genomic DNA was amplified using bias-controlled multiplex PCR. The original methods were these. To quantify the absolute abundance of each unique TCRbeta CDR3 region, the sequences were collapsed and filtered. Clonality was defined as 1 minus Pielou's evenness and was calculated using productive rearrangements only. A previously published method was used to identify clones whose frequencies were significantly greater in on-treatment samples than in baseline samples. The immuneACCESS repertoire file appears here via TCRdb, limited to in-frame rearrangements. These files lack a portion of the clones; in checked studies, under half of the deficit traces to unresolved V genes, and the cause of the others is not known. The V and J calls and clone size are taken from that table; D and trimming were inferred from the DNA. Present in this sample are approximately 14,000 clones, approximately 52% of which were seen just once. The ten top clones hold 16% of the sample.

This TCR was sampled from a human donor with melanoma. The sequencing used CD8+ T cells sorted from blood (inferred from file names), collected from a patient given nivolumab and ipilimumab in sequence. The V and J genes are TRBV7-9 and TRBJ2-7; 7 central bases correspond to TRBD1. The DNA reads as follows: TGTGCCAGCAGCTCGCGACAGGGTAATCGGTACGAGCAGTACTTC. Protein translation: CASSSRQGNRYEQYF.